Shown below are 24 T cell receptor beta chains from a single sample sequenced in a study of long-term antiretroviral therapy in people with HIV (dated by TCRdb to between 2021 and 2023). The immunoSEQ hsTCRB v3.0 assay was used at survey level resolution for TRB variable region sequencing. TCRdb mirrors the immuneACCESS table, restricted to in-frame sequences. Some clones are absent from its copies; in checked studies, under half trace to an unresolved V gene, and the reason for the others is unknown. This sample lists more than 25,000 clones; around 85% were detected once. The biggest ten clones account for roughly 7% of the sample. Here the sequenced sample was unsorted PBMCs, taken about 5 years before starting antiretroviral therapy. The receptors were sampled from a man aged 50-60 years with HIV.

The J gene is TRBJ1-1, the V gene TRBV5-1; 8 bases are shared with TRBD1. The trim removed 1 base at V and 4 bases at J, leaving 12 bases unmatched. Germline assignment: CDR1 SGHRS and CDR2 YFSETQ. The CDR3 has 17 amino acids. Written as DNA, the CDR3 is TGCGCCAGCAGCTTGTTATTCCCAGGGGGCACAAGCACTGAAGCTTTCTTT. Translating it yields CASSLLFPGGTSTEAFF.

The chain is built from TRBV19 and TRBJ2-7, with D unclear. The V and J ends lost 1 base and 3 bases respectively, with 4 bases between them. The CDR3 is 12 amino acids. Germline CDR1 and CDR2: LNHDA and SQIVND (reference sequence). As DNA, the CDR3 is TGTGCCAGTAGTATAGGGAACTACGAGCAGTACTTC. Protein product: CASSIGNYEQYF.

CDR3 coding DNA: TGTGCCAGCAGTACAGGGGAGGCCTATGGCTACACCTTC. Amino acids: CASSTGEAYGYTF. The chain recombines TRBV27 with TRBJ1-2; TRBD1 matches 7 bases. Per the germline V gene, CDR1 is MNHEY and CDR2 is SMNVEV (reference sequence). The CDR3 sequence is 13 residues long. Germline trimming cut 5 bases from V and 4 bases from J; bases unmatched to any gene: 4.

This sequence joins TRBV11-2 and TRBJ2-3, with TRBD1 identical over 7 bases. V lost 3 bases, J lost 1 base, and 1 base stayed unmatched. CDR3 length: 14 residues. The germline V gene has CDR1 SGHAT and CDR2 FQNNGV. The CDR3 bases are TGTGCCAGCAGCTTCACAGGGGGCACAGATACGCAGTATTTT. Translation: CASSFTGGTDTQYF.

This sequence joins TRBV4-2 and TRBJ2-7; tentative D call: TRBD1 (7 bases). V was clipped by 1 base and J by 2 bases, with 18 bases between them. This CDR3 is built from 17 residues. Germline V lookup: CDR1 LGHNA, CDR2 YNFKEQ. Here the CDR3 reads CASSQATSRGSTYEQYF. The CDR3 nucleotides read TGTGCCAGCAGCCAAGCTACTAGCAGGGGGAGCACCTACGAGCAGTACTTC.

The rearrangement uses TRBV30 and TRBJ1-1, with no clear D. Germline loops: CDR1 GTSNPN, CDR2 SVGIG (reference sequence). The CDR3 sequence is 11 residues long. V dropped 7 bases and J dropped 5 bases, with 11 bases sitting between them. The CDR3 nucleotides are TGTGCCTTCAATAGACGGACTGAAGCTTTCTTT. It specifies CAFNRRTEAFF.

J is TRBJ1-5 and V is TRBV6-6; tentatively, D is TRBD1 (5 bases). The CDR3 is 16 amino acids. Per the germline V gene, CDR1 is MNHNY and CDR2 is SVGAGI (reference sequence). V lost 0 bases and J lost 2, with 11 bases in between. The CDR3 spells CASSYSTGLGNQPQHF. CDR3 sequence (DNA): TGTGCCAGCAGTTACTCGACGGGGCTAGGCAATCAGCCCCAGCATTTT.

V gene TRBV7-5 combines with J gene TRBJ1-6. TRBV7-5 is described as a pseudogene. CDR3 size: 15 residues. The CDR3 DNA follows: TGTGCCAGAAGCCCACGGAGCTGTTATAATTCACCCCTCCACTTT. Translated: CARSPRSCYNSPLHF.

The rearrangement joins TRBV5-1 to TRBJ2-5; 14 bases map to TRBD2. J lost 2 bases, V lost 1 base, and 7 bases had no gene match. The CDR3 runs 18 residues. The V gene's germline CDR1 is SGHRS and CDR2 YFSETQ. The CDR3 loop is CASSLFGLAGGSQETQYF. CDR3 sequence (DNA): TGCGCCAGCAGCTTGTTCGGACTAGCGGGGGGTTCGCAAGAGACCCAGTACTTC.

The chain links TRBV15 to TRBJ2-1; 12 bases map to TRBD2. CDR1 is LNHNV and CDR2 is YYDKDF in the germline V gene (reference sequence). The CDR3 runs to 15 residues. Losses at the gene ends were 5 bases for V and 4 bases for J; bases not matched to a gene: 3. The DNA for the CDR3 is TGTGCCACCAGCCAAACTAGCGGGGGGTACAATGAGCAGTTCTTC. It codes for CATSQTSGGYNEQFF.

This chain uses TRBV4-3 with TRBJ2-1, with D maybe TRBD2 (6 bases). CDR3 size: 17 residues. The V and J ends lost 0 bases and 1 base respectively, with 13 bases between them. The V gene's germline CDR1 is LGHNA and CDR2 YSLEER. The CDR3 DNA is TGCGCCAGCAGCCAAGATCGTTACCGGGGGTCCTACAATGAGCAGTTCTTC. Protein product: CASSQDRYRGSYNEQFF.

The chain recombines TRBV5-1 with TRBJ2-5; D is undetermined. Germline CDR1 SGHRS, CDR2 YFSETQ. The CDR3 has 11 residues. Deletions cut 2 bases from V and 4 bases from J, with 3 bases between. CDR3: CASSFLETQYF. The DNA of the CDR3 is TGCGCCAGCAGCTTCTTAGAGACCCAGTACTTC.

The chain has TRBV14 and TRBJ1-6; D call uncertain. This CDR3 has 15 residues. Germline assignment: CDR1 SGHDN and CDR2 FVKESK. Trimming stripped 4 bases from V and 11 bases from J, with 18 bases between. The CDR3 protein is CASSRIRTPYTPLHF. Written as DNA, the CDR3 is TGTGCCAGCAGCCGAATAAGGACGCCGTATACACCCCTCCACTTT.

This CDR3 is CASSFDREGNTIYF. The DNA for the CDR3 is TGTGCCAGCAGTTTTGACAGGGAAGGAAACACCATATATTTT. This chain joins TRBV27 and TRBJ1-3, with TRBD1 matching 7 bases. This CDR3 is 14 amino acids long. Trimming took 3 bases from V and 4 from J; bases not matched to a gene: 3. Germline CDR1 is MNHEY and CDR2 is SMNVEV (reference sequence).

This chain links TRBV18 with TRBJ2-3; no firm D call. CDR3 size: 13 residues. Germline V gene lookup returns CDR1 KGHSH and CDR2 LQKENI. V dropped 1 base and J dropped 4 bases, with 6 bases sitting between them. CDR3 residues: CASSPQGPDTQYF. The CDR3 DNA reads as TGTGCCAGCTCACCACAGGGTCCAGATACGCAGTATTTT.

This clone was picked up a small number of times. The V and J genes are TRBV15 and TRBJ2-4; 11 bases are a match to TRBD1. The length of the CDR3 is 16 residues. V gave up 1 base and J gave up 8 bases; unmatched junction bases: 7. CDR1 LNHNV and CDR2 YYDKDF come from the germline V gene (reference sequence). CDR3 coding DNA: TGTGCCACCAGCAGAGTTATGGGACAGGGGGGGGACATTCAGTACTTC. It codes for CATSRVMGQGGDIQYF.

This clone was recorded only once. The rearrangement joins TRBV19 to TRBJ2-7; D assignment may be TRBD1 or TRBD2 (8 bases each). This CDR3 comprises 15 residues. The V end lost 10 bases, the J end lost 1 base, and 20 bases lay between the germline ends. Germline V CDR1 and CDR2: LNHDA, SQIVND (reference sequence). The CDR3 DNA follows: TGTGCCACCAAGGCGGGGGGACAGGCGTCCTACGAGCAGTACTTC. Translated, it gives CATKAGGQASYEQYF.

The chain recombines TRBV7-9 with TRBJ1-1; D ambiguous. CDR3 length equals 11 residues. Per germline, CDR1 SEHNR and CDR2 FQNEAQ (reference sequence). Trimming shortened V by 4 bases and J by 5 bases, and 5 bases separated the two germline ends. The CDR3 sequence: CASSYMTEAFF. The CDR3 nucleotides are TGTGCCAGCAGCTATATGACTGAAGCTTTCTTT.

V and J are TRBV5-4 and TRBJ2-7, with TRBD1 as a possible D gene (5 bases). The V gene lost 4 bases and the J gene lost 2 bases, with 22 bases spanning the gap. The CDR3 consists of 17 residues. The germline V gene has CDR1 SGHNT and CDR2 YYREEE (reference sequence). CDR3: CASSLYIGQGIAYEQYF. DNA of the CDR3: TGTGCCAGCAGCCTGTATATTGGGCAGGGAATAGCCTACGAGCAGTACTTC.

This rearrangement joins TRBV10-2 to TRBJ1-3; possibly TRBD1 for D (6 bases). CDR1 WSHSY and CDR2 SAAADI come from the germline V gene. CDR3 length equals 14 residues. The germline V and J ends were trimmed by 5 bases and 4 bases, with 12 bases remaining between them. The CDR3: CASSNAGVGNTIYF. For the CDR3, the DNA is TGCGCCAGCAGTAACGCAGGGGTGGGAAACACCATATATTTT.

CDR3 coding DNA: TGTGCCAGCAGTGCTTCAACTAGCGGGGGGGGAGATACGCAGTATTTT. Amino acids: CASSASTSGGGDTQYF. This chain connects TRBV2 to TRBJ2-3; 13 bases are shared with TRBD2. Germline CDR1 SNHLY, CDR2 FYNNEI. This CDR3 comprises 16 residues. Germline trimming cut 4 bases from V and 5 bases from J; bases unmatched to any gene: 6. The variable domain in full, with the rest retrieved from reference TRBV2 and TRBJ2-3, is EPEVTQTPSHQVTQMGQEVILRCVPISNHLYFYWYRQILGQKVEFLVSFYNNEISEKSEIFDDQFSVERPDGSNFTLKIRSTKLEDSAMYFCASSASTSGGGDTQYFGPGTRLTVL.

The chain joins TRBV5-1 to TRBJ2-1, with TRBD2 identical over 10 bases. Germline lookup yields CDR1 SGHRS and CDR2 YFSETQ. The CDR3 covers 19 residues. The V gene end was trimmed by 1 base and the J gene end by 1 base; junction bases not matched to a gene: 11. CDR3 bases: TGCGCCAGCAGCTTGACCACTAGCGGGACTAGGGGATCCTACAATGAGCAGTTCTTC. Encoded protein: CASSLTTSGTRGSYNEQFF.

The J gene is TRBJ1-1, the V gene TRBV15; D call uncertain. Germline V lookup: CDR1 LNHNV, CDR2 YYDKDF (reference sequence). Trimming removed 0 bases from V and 3 bases from J, with 5 bases in between. The CDR3 extends over 13 amino acids. This CDR3 is CATSREMDTEAFF. The CDR3 region has the DNA TGTGCCACCAGCAGAGAGATGGACACTGAAGCTTTCTTT.

The chain employs TRBV18 and TRBJ2-1; TRBD2 matches 13 bases. V lost 3 bases to trimming and J lost 0 bases; unmatched junction nucleotides: 8. Germline CDR1 reads KGHSH; CDR2 reads LQKENI. The CDR3 runs 19 residues. CDR3 region: CASSPKRLAGGSSYNEQFF. The CDR3 DNA follows: TGTGCCAGCTCACCGAAGCGACTAGCGGGAGGTAGCTCCTACAATGAGCAGTTCTTC.